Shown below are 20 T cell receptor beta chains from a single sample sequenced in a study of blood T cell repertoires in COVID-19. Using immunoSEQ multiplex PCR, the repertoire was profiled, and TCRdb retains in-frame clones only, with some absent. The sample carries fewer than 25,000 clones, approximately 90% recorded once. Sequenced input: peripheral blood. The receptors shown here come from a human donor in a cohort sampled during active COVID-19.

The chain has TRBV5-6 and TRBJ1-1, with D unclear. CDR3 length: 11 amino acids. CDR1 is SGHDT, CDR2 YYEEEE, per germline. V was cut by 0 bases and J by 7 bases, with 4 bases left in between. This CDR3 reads CASSLAGEAFF. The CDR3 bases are TGTGCCAGCAGCTTGGCGGGTGAAGCTTTCTTT.

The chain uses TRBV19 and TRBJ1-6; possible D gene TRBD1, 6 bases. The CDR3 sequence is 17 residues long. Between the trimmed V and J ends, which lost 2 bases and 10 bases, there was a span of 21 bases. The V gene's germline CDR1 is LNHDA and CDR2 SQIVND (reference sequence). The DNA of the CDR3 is TGTGCCAGTAGTATAACAGGGATTTTCGGCCGAGGGTCACCCCTCCACTTT. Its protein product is CASSITGIFGRGSPLHF.

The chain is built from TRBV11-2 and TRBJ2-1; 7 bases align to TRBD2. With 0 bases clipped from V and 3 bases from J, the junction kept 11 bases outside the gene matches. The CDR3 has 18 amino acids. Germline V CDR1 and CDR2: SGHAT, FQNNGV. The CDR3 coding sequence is TGTGCCAGCAGCTTAGAAGAGGCGGCTAGCGGATTCTACAATGAGCAGTTCTTC. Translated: CASSLEEAASGFYNEQFF.

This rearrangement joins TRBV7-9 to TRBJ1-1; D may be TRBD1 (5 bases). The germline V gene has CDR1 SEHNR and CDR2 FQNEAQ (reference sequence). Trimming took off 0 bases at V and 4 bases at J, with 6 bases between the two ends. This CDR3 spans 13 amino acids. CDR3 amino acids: CASSLAGATEAFF. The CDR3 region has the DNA TGTGCCAGCAGCTTAGCAGGGGCCACTGAAGCTTTCTTT.

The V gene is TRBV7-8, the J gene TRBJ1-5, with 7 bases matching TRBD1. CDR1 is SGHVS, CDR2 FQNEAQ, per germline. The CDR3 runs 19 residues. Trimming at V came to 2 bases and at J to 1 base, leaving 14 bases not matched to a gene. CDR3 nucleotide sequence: TGTGCCAGCAGCTTACGCGGGCGCAAGACAGGGTCCAGCAATCAGCCCCAGCATTTT. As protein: CASSLRGRKTGSSNQPQHF.

The DNA of the CDR3 is TGTGCCAGCAGCTTATTGTTTCCCTCGAACACCGGGGAGCTGTTTTTT. Its translation: CASSLLFPSNTGELFF. This sequence joins TRBV11-2 and TRBJ2-2; D gene uncertain. V gave up 2 bases and J gave up 0 bases, with 10 bases separating them. CDR1 and CDR2 from the germline V gene are SGHAT and FQNNGV. This CDR3 is built from 16 residues.

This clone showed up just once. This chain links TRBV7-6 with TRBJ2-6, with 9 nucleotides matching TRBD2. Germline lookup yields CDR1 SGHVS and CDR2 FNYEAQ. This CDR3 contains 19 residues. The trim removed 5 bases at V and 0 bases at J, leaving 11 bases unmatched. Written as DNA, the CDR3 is TGTGCCAGCAGCCCGAACAGCGGGGGGCCGACCTCTGGGGCCAACGTCCTGACTTTC. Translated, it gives CASSPNSGGPTSGANVLTF.

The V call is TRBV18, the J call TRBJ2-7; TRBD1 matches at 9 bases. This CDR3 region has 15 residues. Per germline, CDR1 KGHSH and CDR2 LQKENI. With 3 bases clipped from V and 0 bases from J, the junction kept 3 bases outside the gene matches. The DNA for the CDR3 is TGTGCCAGCTCACCTGACAGGGGGAGCTCCTACGAGCAGTACTTC. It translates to CASSPDRGSSYEQYF.

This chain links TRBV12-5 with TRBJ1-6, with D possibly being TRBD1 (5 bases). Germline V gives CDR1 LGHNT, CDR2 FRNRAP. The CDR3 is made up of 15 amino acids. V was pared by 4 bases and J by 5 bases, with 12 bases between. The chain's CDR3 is CASGSGGTDNSPLHF. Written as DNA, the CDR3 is TGTGCTAGTGGTTCGGGCGGGACGGATAATTCACCCCTCCACTTT.

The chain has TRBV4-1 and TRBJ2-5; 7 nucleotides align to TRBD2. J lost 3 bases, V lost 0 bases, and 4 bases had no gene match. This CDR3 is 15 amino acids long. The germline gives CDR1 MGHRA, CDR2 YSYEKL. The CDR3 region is CASSQEGLAEETQYF. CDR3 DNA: TGCGCCAGCAGCCAAGAAGGGCTAGCGGAAGAGACCCAGTACTTC.

The DNA of the CDR3 is TGTGCCATCTTCGGGGAAGGGGAGCAGTACTTC. This translates into CAIFGEGEQYF. The chain links TRBV28 to TRBJ2-7; a possible D gene is TRBD2 (5 bases). This CDR3 comprises 11 residues. V lost 10 bases and J 7 bases, leaving 14 bases between the germline ends. Germline V gives CDR1 MDHEN, CDR2 SYDVKM.

Here the CDR3 DNA reads TGTGCCAGCAGGGCCGGGACACCTAATTCACCCCTCCACTTT. Its translation is CASRAGTPNSPLHF. The chain employs TRBV14 and TRBJ1-6; D may be TRBD1 (6 bases). This CDR3 is 14 amino acids long. The V end lost 6 bases, the J end lost 6 bases, and 12 bases lay between the germline ends. The germline CDR1 and CDR2 sequences are SGHDN and FVKESK.

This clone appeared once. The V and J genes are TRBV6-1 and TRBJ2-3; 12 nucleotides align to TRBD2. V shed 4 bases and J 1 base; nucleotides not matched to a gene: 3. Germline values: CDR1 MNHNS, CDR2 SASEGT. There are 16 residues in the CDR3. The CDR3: CASSGRTSGGTDTQYF. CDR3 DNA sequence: TGTGCCAGCAGTGGTCGGACTAGCGGGGGCACAGATACGCAGTATTTT.

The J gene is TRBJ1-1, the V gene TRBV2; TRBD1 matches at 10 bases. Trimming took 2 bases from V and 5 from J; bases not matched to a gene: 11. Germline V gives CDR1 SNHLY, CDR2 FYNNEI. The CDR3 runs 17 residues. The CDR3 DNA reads TGTGCCAGCAGTGAAAGGGGCCTCGGACAGGGGGGGACTGAAGCTTTCTTT. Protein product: CASSERGLGQGGTEAFF.

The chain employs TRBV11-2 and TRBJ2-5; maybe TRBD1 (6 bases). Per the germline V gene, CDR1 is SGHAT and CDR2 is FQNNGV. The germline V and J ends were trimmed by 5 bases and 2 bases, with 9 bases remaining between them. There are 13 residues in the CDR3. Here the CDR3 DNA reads TGTGCCAGCAGCCGGACAGATCAAGAGACCCAGTACTTC. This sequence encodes CASSRTDQETQYF.

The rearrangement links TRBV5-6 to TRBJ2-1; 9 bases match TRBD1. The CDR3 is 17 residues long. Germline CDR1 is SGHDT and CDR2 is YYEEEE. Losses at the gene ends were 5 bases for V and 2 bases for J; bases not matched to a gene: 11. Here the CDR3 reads CASRYQQGALTYNEQFF. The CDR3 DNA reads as TGTGCCAGCAGGTACCAACAGGGGGCCCTCACCTACAATGAGCAGTTCTTC.

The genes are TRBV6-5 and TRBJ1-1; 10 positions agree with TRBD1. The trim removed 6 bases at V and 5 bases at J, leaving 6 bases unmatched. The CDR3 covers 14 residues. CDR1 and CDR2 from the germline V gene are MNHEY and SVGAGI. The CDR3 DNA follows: TGTGCCAGCAGGGTACCGGGACAGGGGACTGAAGCTTTCTTT. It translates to CASRVPGQGTEAFF.

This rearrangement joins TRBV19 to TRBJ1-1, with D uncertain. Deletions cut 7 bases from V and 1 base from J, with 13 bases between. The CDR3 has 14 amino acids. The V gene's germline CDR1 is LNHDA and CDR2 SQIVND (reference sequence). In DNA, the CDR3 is TGTGCCAGTACCCTCGGCGGGGAGAACACTGAAGCTTTCTTT. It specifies CASTLGGENTEAFF.

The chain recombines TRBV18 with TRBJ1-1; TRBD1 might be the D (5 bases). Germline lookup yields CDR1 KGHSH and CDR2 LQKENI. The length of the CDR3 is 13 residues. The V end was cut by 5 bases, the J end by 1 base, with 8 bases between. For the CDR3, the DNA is TGTGCCAGCTCATGGGGCCAGAACACTGAAGCTTTCTTT. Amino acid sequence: CASSWGQNTEAFF. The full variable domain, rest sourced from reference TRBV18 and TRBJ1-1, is NAGVMQNPRHLVRRRGQEARLRCSPMKGHSHVYWYRQLPEEGLKFMVYLQKENIIDESGMPKERFSAEFPKEGPSILRIQQVVRGDSAAYFCASSWGQNTEAFFGQGTRLTVV.

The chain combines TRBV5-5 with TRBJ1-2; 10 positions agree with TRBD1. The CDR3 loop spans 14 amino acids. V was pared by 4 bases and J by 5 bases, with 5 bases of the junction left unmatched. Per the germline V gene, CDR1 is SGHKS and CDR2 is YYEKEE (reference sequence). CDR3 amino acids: CASSLDRGEYGYTF. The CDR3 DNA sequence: TGTGCCAGCAGCCTGGACAGGGGGGAGTATGGCTACACCTTC.